The TCR beta chain under discussion was sequenced for a study of blood T cells in healthy people across ages. Whole-study context: When template switching was applied, about one barcoded beta molecule was captured per two T cells. Study-level results: With unsorted PBMCs, a conclusive comparison of naive versus antigen-experienced cells was not possible.

Primed by a sample-barcoded 5' primer and a J-beta primer mix, a second PCR proceeded for roughly 7 to 11 cycles. TCRdb recomputed calls from the 5' RACE reads with MiXCR, one row per CDR3 protein. Of about 1,500,000 distinct CDR3 sequences in the sample, 35% to 45% were seen once. As concerns this clonotype: Its antigen is still unknown.

Sample: blood. The source of this sequence is a woman aged 18-30 years in good health.

As DNA, the CDR3 is TGCAGTGCCGCTCGAGGACAGGCAAATGAAAAACTGTTTTTT. Amino acid sequence: CSAARGQANEKLFF. This chain links TRBV20-1 with TRBJ1-4; 7 bases agree with TRBD1. This CDR3 is 14 amino acids long. Unmatched junction bases numbered 9, after V lost 6 bases and J lost 5 bases. Germline loops: CDR1 DFQATT, CDR2 SNEGSKA (reference sequence).